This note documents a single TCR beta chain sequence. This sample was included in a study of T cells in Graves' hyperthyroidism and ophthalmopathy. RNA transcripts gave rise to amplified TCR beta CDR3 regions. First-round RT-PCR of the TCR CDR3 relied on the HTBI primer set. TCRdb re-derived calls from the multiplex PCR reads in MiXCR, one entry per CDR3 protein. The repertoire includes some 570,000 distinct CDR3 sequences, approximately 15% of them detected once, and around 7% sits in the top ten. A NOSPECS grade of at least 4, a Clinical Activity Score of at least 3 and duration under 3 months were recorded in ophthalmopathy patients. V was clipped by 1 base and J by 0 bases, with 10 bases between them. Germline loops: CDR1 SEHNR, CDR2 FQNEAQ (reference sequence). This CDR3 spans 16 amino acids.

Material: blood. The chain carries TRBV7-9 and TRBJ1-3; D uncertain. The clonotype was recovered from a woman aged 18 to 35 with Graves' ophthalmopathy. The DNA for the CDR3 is TGTGCCAGCAGCTTAGTCGGCCAGGACTCTGGAAACACCATATATTTT. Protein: CASSLVGQDSGNTIYF.